The 11 T cell receptor beta chains listed next were all sequenced from one sample in a study of spatial heterogeneity in lung cancer. General observations from the study: Counts of expanded intratumoral alpha and beta TCRs tracked tumor mutation counts.

The antigens of these receptors remain unknown. The time point here: sample taken at primary tumor resection. A single record per CDR3 protein comes from TCRdb applying MiXCR to the 5' RACE reads. Found here are about 18,000 distinct CDR3 sequences, 6.5% to 8.5% of them singletons; the top ten hold roughly 24%. Sequenced here: lung tumor tissue, sampled at surgery. These receptors were obtained from a male donor with early-stage non-small cell lung cancer.

Only a few counts were recorded for this clonotype. The CDR3 protein is CSARDTGGVYEKLFF. The DNA for the CDR3 is TGCAGTGCTAGAGACACAGGGGGCGTCTACGAAAAACTGTTTTTT. This chain connects TRBV20-1 to TRBJ1-4; TRBD1 agrees at 9 bases. V gave up 0 bases and J gave up 8 bases; unmatched junction bases: 7. There are 15 residues in the CDR3. Germline CDR1 reads DFQATT; CDR2 reads SNEGSKA (reference sequence).

This clonotype was picked up many times. CDR3 sequence (DNA): TGCGCCAGCAGCTTGTTAGGCACAGGGACTTCCTCCTACAATGAGCAGTTCTTC. This encodes CASSLLGTGTSSYNEQFF. The chain uses TRBV5-1 and TRBJ2-1; D is possibly TRBD1 or TRBD2 (6 bases each). Per germline, CDR1 SGHRS and CDR2 YFSETQ. This CDR3 is built from 18 residues. V was trimmed by 1 base and J by 0 bases, leaving 17 bases between them.

At least ten counts were recorded for this clonotype. The chain combines TRBV5-1 with TRBJ1-1; D is perhaps TRBD1 (6 bases). The CDR3 totals 15 residues. Germline V gene data show CDR1 as SGHRS and CDR2 as YFSETQ. V lost 6 bases and J lost 1, with 16 bases in between. CDR3 in amino acids: CASTDLLQGNTEAFF. Here the CDR3 DNA reads TGCGCCAGCACCGATCTTTTACAGGGGAACACTGAAGCTTTCTTT.

This clonotype was detected many times. The V and J genes are TRBV9 and TRBJ2-5, with D possibly being TRBD1 or TRBD2 (5 bases each). This CDR3 comprises 15 residues. Germline V lookup: CDR1 SGDLS, CDR2 YYNGEE. Between the trimmed V and J ends, which lost 2 bases and 4 bases, there was a span of 15 bases. CDR3 in DNA: TGTGCCAGCAGCGTGAGGCAGGGAGAGGGAGAGACCCAGTACTTC. Encoded protein: CASSVRQGEGETQYF.

This clonotype was found a few times. The rearrangement links TRBV9 to TRBJ2-1, with TRBD2 as a possible D gene (7 bases). The ends were cut back, 4 bases at V and 8 bases at J, with 19 bases in the middle. Germline V gene sequence: CDR1 SGDLS, CDR2 YYNGEE. The CDR3 spans 15 residues. The CDR3 region is CASSIQLGGPYEQFF. As DNA, the CDR3 is TGTGCCAGCAGCATCCAACTGGGGGGGCCCTATGAGCAGTTCTTC.

This clonotype was seen at least ten times. The rearrangement uses TRBV20-1 and TRBJ1-6, with 7 bases lining up with TRBD1. The germline V gene encodes CDR1 DFQATT and CDR2 SNEGSKA (reference sequence). The CDR3 sequence is 15 residues long. Losses at the gene ends were 3 bases for V and 8 bases for J; bases not matched to a gene: 10. In DNA, the CDR3 is TGCAGTGCTAGGATGAGAGACAGGGCTGATTCACCCCTCCACTTT. Protein product: CSARMRDRADSPLHF.

The J gene is TRBJ2-7, the V gene TRBV7-2; the match to TRBD2 covers 12 bases. This CDR3 comprises 18 residues. Germline CDR1 reads SGHTA; CDR2 reads FQGNSA. V lost 3 bases and J lost 6; bases outside the gene matches: 15. CDR3 residues: CASSFLAGGLVRESEQYF. CDR3 nucleotide sequence: TGTGCCAGCAGCTTTCTAGCGGGGGGGCTTGTGAGGGAAAGCGAGCAGTACTTC.

Comment on this clonotype: This clone may be a read error of a much larger clone one base away. This chain links TRBV29-1 with TRBJ2-2, with D perhaps matching TRBD1 (6 bases). In germline, CDR1 is SQVTM, CDR2 ANQGSEA. The CDR3 is 11 amino acids. With 6 bases removed from V and 4 bases from J, the gap between germline ends came to 6 bases. The CDR3 sequence is CSVQGTGELFF. For the CDR3, the DNA is TGCAGCGTACAGGGCACCGGGGAGCTGTTTTTT.

The V gene is TRBV12-3 or TRBV12-4, the J gene TRBJ2-7; maybe TRBD1 (6 bases). The CDR3 covers 14 residues. V gave up 0 bases and J gave up 3 bases, with 9 bases separating them. The CDR3 nucleotides are TGTGCCAGCAGTTTAGCTATGGACAGCTACGAGCAGTACTTC. Protein: CASSLAMDSYEQYF.

This clonotype has a count of ten or more. One end of the junction does not line up with germline, which may come from a read error. This rearrangement joins TRBV6-2 or TRBV6-3 to TRBJ1-2; 7 bases fit TRBD1. CDR3 length equals 10 residues. From germline, CDR1 is MNHEY and CDR2 SVGEGT. CDR3 sequence (DNA): TGTGCCGCAAACAGGGGTCGTCCTGTCTTC. Translated, it gives CAANRGRPVF.

This clonotype was observed a handful of times. The gene calls are TRBV2 and TRBJ2-1; D perhaps matches TRBD2 (6 bases). The CDR3 consists of 12 residues. The germline V and J ends were trimmed by 7 bases and 6 bases, with 10 bases remaining between them. CDR1 and CDR2 from the germline V gene are SNHLY and FYNNEI. The CDR3 DNA reads as TGTGCCAGCAACCGGGGGATCAATGAGCAGTTCTTC. Translating it yields CASNRGINEQFF.